This TCR beta chain was profiled in a study of T cells in Graves' hyperthyroidism and ophthalmopathy. Study-wide context: Peripheral blood sampling occurred at initial diagnosis, before any treatment.

This clonotype was seen ten or more times. V lost 11 bases and J 4 bases, leaving 17 bases between the germline ends. The CDR3 length is 13 residues. CDR1 and CDR2 (germline): LNHDA, SQIVND (reference sequence). Ophthalmopathy patients had moderate-to-severe active disease, CAS ≥3, NOSPECS ≥4, and disease duration under 3 months. PBMCs were sourced from 9 to 10 ml fresh peripheral blood. RNA transcripts gave rise to amplified TCR beta CDR3 regions. First-round RT-PCR with HTBI primers amplified the TCR CDR3 region. MiXCR was run by TCRdb on the multiplex PCR reads, yielding one entry per CDR3 protein. The table records some 500,000 distinct CDR3 sequences, approximately 25% of them present only once.

The sequenced material came from blood. This TCR was sampled from a woman aged 25 to 45 with Graves' ophthalmopathy. The chain recombines TRBV19 with TRBJ1-1, with D possibly being TRBD1 (6 bases). The CDR3 here is CAVYPGVGTEAFF. CDR3 DNA sequence: TGTGCCGTTTACCCAGGGGTCGGCACTGAAGCTTTCTTT.